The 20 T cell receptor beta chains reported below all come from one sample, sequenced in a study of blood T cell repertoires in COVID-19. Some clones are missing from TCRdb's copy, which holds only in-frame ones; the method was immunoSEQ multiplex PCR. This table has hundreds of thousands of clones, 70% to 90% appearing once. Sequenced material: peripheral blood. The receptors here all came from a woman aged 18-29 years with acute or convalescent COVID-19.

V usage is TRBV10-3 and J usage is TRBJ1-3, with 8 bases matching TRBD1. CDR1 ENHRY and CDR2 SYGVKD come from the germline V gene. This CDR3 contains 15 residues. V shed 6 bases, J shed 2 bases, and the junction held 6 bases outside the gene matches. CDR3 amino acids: CAIRDRVVTGNTIYF. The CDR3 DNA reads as TGTGCCATCAGGGACAGGGTGGTAACTGGAAACACCATATATTTT.

The CDR3 loop reads CASSLGDSNTEAFF. The DNA of the CDR3 is TGTGCCAGCAGCTTGGGGGACTCGAACACTGAAGCTTTCTTT. The genes are TRBV5-6 and TRBJ1-1, with D tentatively TRBD1 (5 bases). This CDR3 region has 14 residues. V was cut by 0 bases and J by 1 base, with 7 bases left in between. Germline V CDR1 and CDR2: SGHDT, YYEEEE.

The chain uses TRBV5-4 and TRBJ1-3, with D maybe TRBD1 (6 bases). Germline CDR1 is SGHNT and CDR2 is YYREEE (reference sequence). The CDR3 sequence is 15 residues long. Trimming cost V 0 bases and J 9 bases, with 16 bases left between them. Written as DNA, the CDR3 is TGTGCCAGCAGCTTGGGTGGACAGAAGGGATCCACCATATATTTT. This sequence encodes CASSLGGQKGSTIYF. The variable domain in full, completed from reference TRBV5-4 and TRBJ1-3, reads ETGVTQSPTHLIKTRGQQVTLRCSSQSGHNTVSWYQQALGQGPQFIFQYYREEENGRGNFPPRFSGLQFPNYSSELNVNALELDDSALYLCASSLGGQKGSTIYFGEGSWLTVV.

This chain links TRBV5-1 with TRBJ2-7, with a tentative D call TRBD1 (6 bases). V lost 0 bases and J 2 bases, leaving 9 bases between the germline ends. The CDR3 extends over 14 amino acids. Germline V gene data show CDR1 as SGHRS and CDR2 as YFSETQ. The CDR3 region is CASSLEAGAYEQYF. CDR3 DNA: TGCGCCAGCAGCTTGGAGGCAGGGGCCTACGAGCAGTACTTC.

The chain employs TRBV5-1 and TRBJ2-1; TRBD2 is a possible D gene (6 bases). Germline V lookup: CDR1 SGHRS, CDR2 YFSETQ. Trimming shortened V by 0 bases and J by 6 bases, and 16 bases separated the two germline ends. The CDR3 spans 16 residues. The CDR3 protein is CASSLVLAIGGNEQFF. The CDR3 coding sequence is TGCGCCAGCAGCTTGGTGCTAGCGATCGGGGGCAATGAGCAGTTCTTC. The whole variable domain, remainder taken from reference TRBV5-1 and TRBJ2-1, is KAGVTQTPRYLIKTRGQQVTLSCSPISGHRSVSWYQQTPGQGLQFLFEYFSETQRNKGNFPGRFSGRQFSNSRSEMNVSTLELGDSALYLCASSLVLAIGGNEQFFGPGTRLTVL.

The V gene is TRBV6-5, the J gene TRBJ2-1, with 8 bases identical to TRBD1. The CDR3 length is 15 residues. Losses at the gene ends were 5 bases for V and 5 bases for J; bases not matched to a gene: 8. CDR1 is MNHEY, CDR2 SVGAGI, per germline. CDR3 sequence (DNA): TGTGCCAGCAGTACTGACAGGGGCGGAAACAATGAGCAGTTCTTC. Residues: CASSTDRGGNNEQFF.

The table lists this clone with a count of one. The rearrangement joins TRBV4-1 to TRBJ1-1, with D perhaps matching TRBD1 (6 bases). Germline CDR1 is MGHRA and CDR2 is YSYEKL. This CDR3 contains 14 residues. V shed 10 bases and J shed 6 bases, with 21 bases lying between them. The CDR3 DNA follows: TGCGCCACGAGGAGGACAGCCCCGGGCTCTGAAGCTTTCTTT. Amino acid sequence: CATRRTAPGSEAFF.

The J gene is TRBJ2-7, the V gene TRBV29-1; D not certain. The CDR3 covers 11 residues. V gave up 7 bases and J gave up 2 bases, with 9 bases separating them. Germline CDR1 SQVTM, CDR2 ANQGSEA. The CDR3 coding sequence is TGCAGCGCTTTGTTCACCTACGAGCAGTACTTC. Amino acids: CSALFTYEQYF.

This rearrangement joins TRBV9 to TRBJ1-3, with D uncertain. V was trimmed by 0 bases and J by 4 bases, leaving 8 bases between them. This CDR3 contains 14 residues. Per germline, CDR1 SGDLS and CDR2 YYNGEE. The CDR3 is CASSVARYGNTIYF. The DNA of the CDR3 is TGTGCCAGCAGCGTAGCCAGATACGGAAACACCATATATTTT.

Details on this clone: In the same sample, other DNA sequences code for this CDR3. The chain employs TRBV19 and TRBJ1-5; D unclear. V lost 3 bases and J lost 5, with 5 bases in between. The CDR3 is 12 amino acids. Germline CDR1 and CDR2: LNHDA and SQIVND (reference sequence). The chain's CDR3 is CASSISDQPQHF. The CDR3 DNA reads TGTGCCAGTAGTATCTCAGATCAGCCCCAGCATTTT.

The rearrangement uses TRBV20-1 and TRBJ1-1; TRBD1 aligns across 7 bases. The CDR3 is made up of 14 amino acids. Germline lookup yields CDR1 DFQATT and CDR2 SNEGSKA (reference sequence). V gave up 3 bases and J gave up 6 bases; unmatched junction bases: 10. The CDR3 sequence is CSASDFDRDSEAFF. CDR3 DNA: TGCAGTGCTAGTGACTTTGACAGGGACTCTGAAGCTTTCTTT.

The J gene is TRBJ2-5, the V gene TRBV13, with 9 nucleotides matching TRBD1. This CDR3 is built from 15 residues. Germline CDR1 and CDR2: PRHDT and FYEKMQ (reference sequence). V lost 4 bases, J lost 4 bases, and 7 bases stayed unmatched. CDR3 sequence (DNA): TGTGCCAGCAGCTCGGGACAGGGCGTTGGAGAGACCCAGTACTTC. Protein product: CASSSGQGVGETQYF.

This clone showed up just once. CDR3 sequence: CASSLSGGLVEKLFF. The DNA of the CDR3 is TGTGCCAGCAGTTTATCGGGGGGGTTAGTTGAAAAACTGTTTTTT. This chain joins TRBV28 and TRBJ1-4; tentatively, D is TRBD1 (5 bases). Trimming left V 1 base short and J 7 bases short, with 13 bases between. The CDR3 covers 15 residues. The germline gives CDR1 MDHEN, CDR2 SYDVKM.

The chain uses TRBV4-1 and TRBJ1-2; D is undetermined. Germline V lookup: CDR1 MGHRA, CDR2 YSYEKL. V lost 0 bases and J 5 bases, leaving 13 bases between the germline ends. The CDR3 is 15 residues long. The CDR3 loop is CASSQDRSGLYGYTF. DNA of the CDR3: TGCGCCAGCAGCCAAGATAGAAGCGGCCTGTATGGCTACACCTTC.

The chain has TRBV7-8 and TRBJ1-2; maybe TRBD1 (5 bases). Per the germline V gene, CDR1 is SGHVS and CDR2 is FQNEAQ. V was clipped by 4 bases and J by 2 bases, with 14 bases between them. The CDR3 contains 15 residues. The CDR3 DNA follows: TGTGCCAGCAGCTCCTTGCGGGGGGGGAACTATGGCTACACCTTC. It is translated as CASSSLRGGNYGYTF.

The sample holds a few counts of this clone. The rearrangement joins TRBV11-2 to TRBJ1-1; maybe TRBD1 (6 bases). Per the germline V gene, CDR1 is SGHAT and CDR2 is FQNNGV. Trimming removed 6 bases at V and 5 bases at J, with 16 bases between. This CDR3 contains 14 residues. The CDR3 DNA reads TGTGCCAGCAGTCCTATACAGGGTAGTACTGAAGCTTTCTTT. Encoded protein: CASSPIQGSTEAFF.

CDR3 DNA sequence: TGTGCCAGCTCACCACCAAGTACCCCGAGGGATTCACCCCTCCACTTT. As protein: CASSPPSTPRDSPLHF. The chain couples TRBV18 to TRBJ1-6; no clear D gene. CDR3 length: 16 residues. Germline values: CDR1 KGHSH, CDR2 LQKENI. V was trimmed by 0 bases and J by 8 bases, leaving 14 bases between them. The entire variable domain, with the rest obtained from reference TRBV18 and TRBJ1-6, is as follows: NAGVMQNPRHLVRRRGQEARLRCSPMKGHSHVYWYRQLPEEGLKFMVYLQKENIIDESGMPKERFSAEFPKEGPSILRIQQVVRGDSAAYFCASSPPSTPRDSPLHFGNGTRLTVT.

In nucleotides, the CDR3 is TGTGCCAGCAGTTTCATTCAGGGGAATGGCGAAAAACTGTTTTTT. It is translated as CASSFIQGNGEKLFF. The gene calls are TRBV27 and TRBJ1-4, with TRBD1 as a possible D gene (6 bases). The V gene's germline CDR1 is MNHEY and CDR2 SMNVEV (reference sequence). The CDR3 contains 15 residues. Trimming pared 3 bases from V and 8 bases from J, leaving 16 bases between. Together with reference TRBV27 and TRBJ1-4, the CDR3 gives the full variable domain: EAQVTQNPRYLITVTGKKLTVTCSQNMNHEYMSWYRQDPGLGLRQIYYSMNVEVTDKGDVPEGYKVSRKEKRNFPLILESPSPNQTSLYFCASSFIQGNGEKLFFGSGTQLSVL.

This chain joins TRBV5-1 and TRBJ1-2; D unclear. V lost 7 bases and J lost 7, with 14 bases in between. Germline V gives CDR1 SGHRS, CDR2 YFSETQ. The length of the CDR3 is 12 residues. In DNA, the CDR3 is TGCGCCAGCGACAATCCCCAAGGTGGCTACACCTTC. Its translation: CASDNPQGGYTF.

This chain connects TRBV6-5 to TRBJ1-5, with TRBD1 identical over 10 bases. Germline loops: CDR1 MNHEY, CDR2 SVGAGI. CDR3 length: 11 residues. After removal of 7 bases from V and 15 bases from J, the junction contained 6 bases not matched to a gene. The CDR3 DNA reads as TGTGCCAGCAAGAGTGGGACAGGGGCGCATTTT. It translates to CASKSGTGAHF.